This T cell receptor beta chain was identified during a study of Ad26.COV2.S vaccination and SARS-CoV-2 variants. Study summary: Once or twice, 56 days apart, Ad26.COV2.S was delivered intramuscularly.

This CDR3 is built from 16 residues. Germline CDR1 is LNHDA and CDR2 is SQIVND (reference sequence). V shed 4 bases and J shed 5 bases, with 20 bases lying between them. Treatment noted: 19 received Ad26.COV2.S at low or high dose, single or two shots; 5 received placebo; per-sample allocation not given. The study sampled participants on day 63 after the first vaccine or placebo injection. This clone was seen more than once but under ten times. Sequenced by immunoSEQ multiplex PCR; TCRdb stores in-frame clones only, minus some. This table has about 380,000 clones, about four fifths appearing once. The J gene is TRBJ1-2, the V gene TRBV19; D is possibly TRBD1 (6 bases). The receptor's source is a person between 18 and 59 years old who received the Ad26.COV2.S COVID-19 vaccine or a placebo. This specimen was peripheral blood, taken in a trial of Ad26.COV2.S vaccine versus placebo. In DNA, the CDR3 is TGTGCCAGTAGTACGAGAGACCCCGGGACACAGTATGGCTACACCTTC. The encoded protein is CASSTRDPGTQYGYTF.